These 27 T cell receptor beta chains were sequenced from one sample in a study of human T cells and chemical hapten exposure. TCRdb re-called the RACE reads with MiXCR, one entry per CDR3 protein. The sample lists 110,000 to 150,000 distinct CDR3 sequences; around 11% were seen once. Described time point: patch test 2, 6 weeks after DPC sensitization. The treatment here: therapeutic diphenylcyclopropenone sensitization with weekly scalp DPC. The sequences come from whole blood, collected in connection with sensitization to the hapten diphenylcyclopropenone (DPC). Every receptor here comes from a woman in her 50s with alopecia areata. Some clones in this sample may be carry-over from other donors' samples.

J is TRBJ2-2 and V is TRBV4-1, with unresolved D. Trimming shortened V by 1 base and J by 7 bases, and 4 bases separated the two germline ends. There are 12 residues in the CDR3. CDR1 and CDR2 from the germline V gene are MGHRA and YSYEKL. CDR3 region: CASSQVHGELFF. The CDR3 DNA reads TGCGCCAGCAGCCAAGTTCACGGGGAGCTGTTTTTT.

This clonotype was seen a few times. The J gene is TRBJ2-7, the V gene TRBV7-9, with D unclear. Germline-derived CDR1 and CDR2 are SEHNR and FQNEAQ (reference sequence). The length of the CDR3 is 11 residues. Trimming stripped 2 bases from V and 7 bases from J, with 6 bases between. The CDR3 DNA reads TGTGCCAGCAGCTTACTCTGGGAGCAGTACTTC. Its protein product is CASSLLWEQYF.

In its sample, this clonotype was seen many times. The chain recombines TRBV7-2 with TRBJ2-1; D unresolved. V was pared by 2 bases and J by 5 bases, with 7 bases between. The germline CDR1 and CDR2 sequences are SGHTA and FQGNSA. This CDR3 has 13 amino acids. The chain's CDR3 is CASSLRLNNEQFF. CDR3 bases: TGTGCCAGCAGCTTAAGGCTAAACAATGAGCAGTTCTTC.

This clonotype was seen a few times. The V and J genes are TRBV6-1 and TRBJ2-2; D is unclear. Germline assignment: CDR1 MNHNS and CDR2 SASEGT. V was cut by 6 bases and J by 4 bases, with 15 bases left in between. This CDR3 has 15 residues. In DNA form, the CDR3 reads TGTGCCAGCAGATATTCTACTCAATCCACCGGGGAGCTGTTTTTT. This sequence encodes CASRYSTQSTGELFF.

This clonotype was counted between two and nine times. V is TRBV14 and J is TRBJ2-5; D not certain. Germline CDR1 is SGHDN and CDR2 is FVKESK. CDR3 size: 15 residues. Trimming removed 1 base from V and 2 bases from J, with 11 bases in between. CDR3 residues: CASSQGLQVQETQYF. The CDR3 DNA reads as TGTGCCAGCAGCCAAGGGCTCCAGGTTCAAGAGACCCAGTACTTC.

This clonotype has more than one count but fewer than ten. At one end the junction does not follow the germline gene, possibly because of a read error. The CDR3 coding sequence is TGTGCCTCCAGTGCAGGAGACACACACAGCGATACGCAGTATTTT. Amino acid sequence: CASSAGDTHSDTQYF. V and J are TRBV24-1 and TRBJ2-3; D uncertain. The CDR3 consists of 15 residues. Germline lookup yields CDR1 KGHDR and CDR2 SFDVKD.

Only one count was recorded for this clonotype. A single base separates this from a much larger clone, so it may be a read error. The chain recombines TRBV24-1 with TRBJ1-1, with D possibly matching TRBD1 (5 bases). CDR3 length: 14 residues. CDR1 and CDR2 from the germline V gene are KGHDR and SFDVKD. V was trimmed by 3 bases and J by 10 bases, leaving 17 bases between them. CDR3 protein: CATSDSHQGASAFF. The CDR3 bases are TGTGCCACCAGTGATAGCCATCAGGGAGCTTCAGCTTTCTTT.

A few counts support this clonotype. This chain links TRBV29-1 with TRBJ2-1; 10 bases line up with TRBD2. Germline V gene lookup returns CDR1 SQVTM and CDR2 ANQGSEA. V lost 1 base and J lost 4; bases outside the gene matches: 4. CDR3 length equals 15 residues. The CDR3 DNA reads TGCAGCGTTGAAGGGTCAGCGGGAGGGTACAATGAGCAGTTCTTC. Its protein product is CSVEGSAGGYNEQFF.

This chain joins TRBV12-3 or TRBV12-4 and TRBJ1-4; no reliable D call. The CDR3 contains 18 residues. V lost 6 bases and J lost 6, with 26 bases in between. The CDR3 bases are TGTGCCAGCAGCGAAGTTACTCTCGCAAAGGGAAGTTATGAAAAACTGTTTTTT. Amino acids: CASSEVTLAKGSYEKLFF.

The chain has TRBV6-2 or TRBV6-3 and TRBJ2-1, with 14 bases matching TRBD2. The CDR3 runs to 15 residues. Germline lookup yields CDR1 MNHEY and CDR2 SVGEGT. J gave up 10 bases and V 4 bases, and 6 bases lay outside the gene matches. The CDR3 region has the DNA TGTGCCAGCAGTTCGCCGGGACTAGCGGGGGTAGAGCAGTTCTTC. Amino acids: CASSSPGLAGVEQFF.

The chain uses TRBV7-8 and TRBJ2-7; 9 nucleotides agree with TRBD2. V lost 5 bases and J lost 4; bases outside the gene matches: 9. The CDR3 runs to 15 residues. From germline, CDR1 is SGHVS and CDR2 FQNEAQ. The CDR3 protein is CASSPLSGSGYEQYF. In DNA, the CDR3 is TGTGCCAGCAGCCCGCTTAGCGGGAGCGGGTACGAGCAGTACTTC.

This clonotype was picked up a small number of times. The rearrangement joins TRBV6-5 to TRBJ2-4, with 7 bases fitting TRBD1. CDR3 length: 16 residues. V trimming: 6 bases; J trimming: 9 bases; junction bases outside the gene matches: 17. The germline CDR1 and CDR2 sequences are MNHEY and SVGAGI. The CDR3 here is CASSSRPDRARSIQYF. The CDR3 nucleotides read TGTGCCAGCAGCTCCCGTCCTGACAGGGCCAGGAGCATTCAGTACTTC.

This chain links TRBV6-2 or TRBV6-3 with TRBJ1-1; no clear D. Trimming took off 4 bases at V and 4 bases at J, with 16 bases between the two ends. Germline V gene sequence: CDR1 MNHEY, CDR2 SVGEGT. The length of the CDR3 is 15 residues. The DNA of the CDR3 is TGTGCCAGCAGTTCGCGAGTTATAGACGGCACTGAAGCTTTCTTT. The encoded protein is CASSSRVIDGTEAFF.

The chain is built from TRBV29-1 and TRBJ2-1, with 11 bases identical to TRBD2. The CDR3 contains 16 residues. CDR1 and CDR2 from the germline V gene are SQVTM and ANQGSEA. V shed 7 bases, J shed 0 bases, and the junction held 8 bases outside the gene matches. The CDR3 reads CSAPGLAVSSYNEQFF. CDR3 DNA: TGCAGCGCACCGGGACTAGCGGTTAGCTCCTACAATGAGCAGTTCTTC.

The genes are TRBV28 and TRBJ1-4; TRBD1 matches 11 bases. The germline gives CDR1 MDHEN, CDR2 SYDVKM. V lost 5 bases and J lost 10; bases outside the gene matches: 6. The CDR3 has 14 residues. CDR3 DNA sequence: TGTGCCAGCAGTGAGGACAGGGGGCGCGGAAAACTGTTTTTT. It encodes CASSEDRGRGKLFF.

In this sample, this clonotype turned up a few times. The chain joins TRBV20-1 to TRBJ2-1; no firm D call. Looked up from germline, CDR1 is DFQATT and CDR2 is SNEGSKA (reference sequence). Between the trimmed V and J ends, which lost 1 base and 7 bases, there was a span of 11 bases. The CDR3 extends over 13 amino acids. The CDR3 region has the DNA TGCAGTGCTAGAGTGGGCCCCATGAATGAGCAGTTCTTC. This translates into CSARVGPMNEQFF.

This clonotype was picked up a small number of times. Here the CDR3 reads CAGTRTGLNTEAFF. The DNA for the CDR3 is TGTGCCGGAACTCGAACAGGATTGAACACTGAAGCTTTCTTT. The chain carries TRBV7-9 and TRBJ1-1, with a possible D match to TRBD1 (5 bases). CDR1 is SEHNR and CDR2 is FQNEAQ in the germline V gene (reference sequence). The germline V and J ends were trimmed by 11 bases and 0 bases, with 16 bases remaining between them. The CDR3 covers 14 residues.

This clonotype was counted only a few times. V is TRBV20-1 and J is TRBJ2-7; 8 bases fit TRBD2. CDR3 length: 17 amino acids. The junction had 18 bases not matched to a gene; V was cut back by 6 bases and J by 2 bases. Germline CDR1 DFQATT, CDR2 SNEGSKA (reference sequence). The CDR3 loop is CSARASGSNSSAYEQYF. In DNA form, the CDR3 reads TGCAGTGCCCGTGCGAGCGGGAGTAACTCTAGCGCCTACGAGCAGTACTTC.

This clonotype was counted between two and nine times. This chain joins TRBV18 and TRBJ1-2; D not resolved. CDR3 length: 15 residues. Deletions cut 3 bases from V and 4 bases from J, with 15 bases between. Germline lookup yields CDR1 KGHSH and CDR2 LQKENI. DNA of the CDR3: TGTGCCAGCTCACCGAGTAGAGGGCCACCCTATGGCTACACCTTC. Translation: CASSPSRGPPYGYTF.

The chain recombines TRBV18 with TRBJ2-2; 8 nucleotides align to TRBD2. The CDR3 length is 14 residues. V shed 4 bases and J 5 bases; nucleotides not matched to a gene: 3. Germline CDR1 reads KGHSH; CDR2 reads LQKENI. The CDR3 is CASSLKRETGELFF. The CDR3 nucleotides read TGTGCCAGCTCACTAAAGCGGGAGACCGGGGAGCTGTTTTTT. Drawing the rest from reference TRBV18 and TRBJ2-2, the complete variable domain is NAGVMQNPRHLVRRRGQEARLRCSPMKGHSHVYWYRQLPEEGLKFMVYLQKENIIDESGMPKERFSAEFPKEGPSILRIQQVVRGDSAAYFCASSLKRETGELFFGEGSRLTVL.

There are many counts of this clonotype. The V and J genes are TRBV6-5 and TRBJ2-7; 7 bases line up with TRBD2. This CDR3 comprises 15 residues. CDR1 is MNHEY, CDR2 SVGAGI, per germline. Trimming removed 0 bases from V and 3 bases from J; junction bases left unmatched: 5. The DNA of the CDR3 is TGTGCCAGCAGTTACTCGGGGGGGGGAGGCTACGAGCAGTACTTC. Translating it yields CASSYSGGGGYEQYF.

This clonotype was counted only a few times. The chain uses TRBV11-2 and TRBJ2-7; 9 nucleotides align to TRBD1. With V trimmed by 5 bases and J by 2 bases, 7 bases remained unmatched. Germline V lookup: CDR1 SGHAT, CDR2 FQNNGV. This CDR3 has 15 residues. The CDR3 loop reads CASSQGQGTTYEQYF. The CDR3 DNA reads TGTGCCAGCAGCCAGGGACAGGGTACGACCTACGAGCAGTACTTC.

This clonotype was counted only a few times. V and J are TRBV18 and TRBJ2-7; no reliable D call. The V gene's germline CDR1 is KGHSH and CDR2 LQKENI. Trimming took off 8 bases at V and 0 bases at J, with 11 bases between the two ends. The CDR3 loop spans 13 amino acids. CDR3 DNA: TGTGCCAGCGCCCCGGGTAACTCCTACGAGCAGTACTTC. Residues: CASAPGNSYEQYF.

This clonotype was recorded a few times. The chain links TRBV20-1 to TRBJ1-2; D perhaps matches TRBD1 (5 bases). CDR1 is DFQATT, CDR2 SNEGSKA, per germline (reference sequence). V lost 2 bases and J 1 base, leaving 11 bases between the germline ends. The CDR3 length is 14 residues. For the CDR3, the DNA is TGCAGTGCTAGACAAACAGGCATTAACTATGGCTACACCTTC. Encoded protein: CSARQTGINYGYTF.

This clonotype was seen many times. The chain has TRBV28 and TRBJ2-7; TRBD2 agrees at 12 bases. This CDR3 is 16 amino acids long. Germline CDR1 reads MDHEN; CDR2 reads SYDVKM. Unmatched junction bases numbered 5, after V lost 2 bases and J lost 3 bases. The CDR3 bases are TGTGCCAGCAGTTTACTTACTAGCGGGAGGATCTACGAGCAGTACTTC. Encoded protein: CASSLLTSGRIYEQYF.

The chain links TRBV5-4 to TRBJ2-1, with 8 bases that match TRBD1. The CDR3 is made up of 15 amino acids. Per germline, CDR1 SGHNT and CDR2 YYREEE (reference sequence). J lost 2 bases, V lost 6 bases, and 7 bases had no gene match. The CDR3 bases are TGTGCCAGCACCCCGGACAGGGCTCCCTACAATGAGCAGTTCTTC. Translation gives CASTPDRAPYNEQFF.

This clonotype was observed at least ten times. The J gene is TRBJ2-1, the V gene TRBV20-1; 10 bases line up with TRBD2. V was pared by 6 bases and J by 10 bases, with 12 bases of the junction left unmatched. This CDR3 is built from 14 residues. CDR1 and CDR2 (germline): DFQATT, SNEGSKA (reference sequence). In nucleotides, the CDR3 is TGCAGTGCACTCGGACTAGCGGCGGGGGCGGAGCAGTTCTTC. This translates into CSALGLAAGAEQFF.